This T cell receptor beta chain was captured by sequencing in a study of STAT5B mutations in CD4+ large granular lymphocyte leukemia. V shed 5 bases and J shed 2 bases, with 14 bases lying between them. Germline V gene lookup returns CDR1 SGHAT and CDR2 FQNNGV. This CDR3 has 15 amino acids. Sequenced by immunoSEQ multiplex PCR; TCRdb stores in-frame clones only, minus some. The table includes roughly 35,000 clones, approximately 67% detected once. Healthy controls were blood donor buffy coats. V and J are TRBV11-2 and TRBJ2-3; a possible D gene is TRBD2 (7 bases). The sequence was collected from a human donor in good health. Sequences were obtained from CD4+ T cells from blood buffy coats. The CDR3 protein is CASSNGGAVTDTQYF. CDR3 nucleotide sequence: TGTGCCAGCAGCAATGGGGGGGCTGTCACAGATACGCAGTATTTT.